This T cell receptor beta chain appears in the sequencing data of a study of blood T cells in healthy people across ages. The use of a sample-barcoded 5' primer and a J-beta primer mix characterized a second PCR of roughly 6 to 12 cycles. Each CDR3 protein is one row after TCRdb ran MiXCR on the 5' RACE reads. The sample lists approximately 800,000 distinct CDR3 sequences, approximately 53% occurring once. Study-level points and caveats: Per million T cells, TCR beta diversity dropped roughly linearly as age increased. PBMCs left unsorted prevented a conclusive naive versus antigen-experienced comparison.

Researchers collected about 9.7 milliliters of peripheral blood from every single donor. Per germline, CDR1 MGHDK and CDR2 SYGVNS. This CDR3 has 15 residues. Between the trimmed V and J ends, which lost 5 bases and 0 bases, there was a span of 13 bases. Concerning this clonotype: Its antigen is still unknown.

The sample was blood. This chain connects TRBV25-1 to TRBJ2-5, with a weak D call TRBD2 (5 bases). The receptor was derived from a man aged 80 or over in good health. The CDR3 DNA reads as TGTGCCAGCAGTTCTGCGCGGGCAAACCAAGAGACCCAGTACTTC. It is translated as CASSSARANQETQYF.